This TCR beta chain was recovered during a study of blood T cell repertoires in COVID-19. The repertoire was sequenced with immunoSEQ multiplex PCR; TCRdb's copy has only in-frame clones and lacks some. The table has around 270,000 clones, around nine tenths seen once. CDR1 is SGHRS, CDR2 YFSETQ, per germline. Trimming at V came to 1 base and at J to 5 bases, leaving 5 bases not matched to a gene. The CDR3 contains 15 residues. The chain is built from TRBV5-1 and TRBJ2-1; TRBD2 aligns across 8 bases. The sequence was collected from a man between 35 and 55 years old who had recovered from COVID-19. What was sequenced was peripheral blood. The DNA of the CDR3 is TGCGCCAGCAGCTTGTCTAGCGGGTCCAACAATGAGCAGTTCTTC. Translating it yields CASSLSSGSNNEQFF. Drawing the rest from reference TRBV5-1 and TRBJ2-1, the complete variable domain is KAGVTQTPRYLIKTRGQQVTLSCSPISGHRSVSWYQQTPGQGLQFLFEYFSETQRNKGNFPGRFSGRQFSNSRSEMNVSTLELGDSALYLCASSLSSGSNNEQFFGPGTRLTVL.